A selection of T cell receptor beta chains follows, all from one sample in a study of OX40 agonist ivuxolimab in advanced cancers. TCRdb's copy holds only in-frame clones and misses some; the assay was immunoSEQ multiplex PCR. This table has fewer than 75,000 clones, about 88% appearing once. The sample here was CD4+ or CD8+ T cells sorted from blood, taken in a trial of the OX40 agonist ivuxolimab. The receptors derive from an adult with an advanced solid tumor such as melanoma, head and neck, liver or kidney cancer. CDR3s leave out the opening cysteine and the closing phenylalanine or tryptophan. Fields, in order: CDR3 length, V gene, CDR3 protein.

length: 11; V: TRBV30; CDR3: AWKFWTGRELF
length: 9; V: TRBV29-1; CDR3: SAQTSITQY
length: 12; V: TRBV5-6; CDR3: ASSLVEGAYGYT
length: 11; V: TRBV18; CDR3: ASSLQTEEPQH
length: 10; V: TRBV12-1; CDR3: ASSPGPYGYT
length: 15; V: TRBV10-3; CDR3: AISESGRAVANEKLF
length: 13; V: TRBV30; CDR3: AWSPGLAGQDTQY
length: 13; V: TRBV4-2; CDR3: ASSQALALSKGYT
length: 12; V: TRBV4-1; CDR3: ASSLRQHSTEAF
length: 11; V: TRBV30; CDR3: AWSVLENTEAF
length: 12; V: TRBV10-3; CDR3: AISPGVTNEKLF
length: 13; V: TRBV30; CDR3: AWSRSSGRTDTQY
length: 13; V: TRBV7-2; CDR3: ASSPGTSDIYEQY
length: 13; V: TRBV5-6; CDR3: ASSSYPGRADGYT
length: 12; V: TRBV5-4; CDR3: ASSLGGRGETQY
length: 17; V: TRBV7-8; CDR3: ASRPFGGLSAFSNQPQH
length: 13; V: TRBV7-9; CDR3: ASSVYRGSNTEAF
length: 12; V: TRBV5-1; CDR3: ASRNTGGQETQY
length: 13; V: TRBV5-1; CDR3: ASSLARGSGNEQF
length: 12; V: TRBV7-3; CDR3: ASSPSGPRETQY
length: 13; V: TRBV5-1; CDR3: ASSLGGTGRGEQY
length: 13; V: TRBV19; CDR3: ASSGREGAHDEQF
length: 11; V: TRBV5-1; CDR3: ASSLEGQEPDT
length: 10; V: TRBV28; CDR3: ASSLQRNEQF
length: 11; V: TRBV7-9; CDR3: ASSIGTASVLT